The 3 T cell receptor beta chains below come from one sample, sequenced in a study of shared clonotypes between healthy human individuals. Repertoires were generated with immunoSEQ multiplex PCR, while TCRdb's copy carries only in-frame clones and drops some. This sample carries 110,000 or so clones, about 63% of them seen once, and the ten largest clones take 20% to 25%. The sample taken for sequencing was memory CD8+ T cells sorted from blood. Subset here: CD45RO+ cells pooled with CCR7-negative TemRA cells. The receptors derive from a woman aged 25 to 39 in good health.

The rearrangement uses TRBV7-3 and TRBJ1-1; 7 bases match TRBD1. CDR3 length: 13 amino acids. Germline V lookup: CDR1 SGHTA, CDR2 FQGTGA. V shed 5 bases, J shed 2 bases, and the junction held 2 bases outside the gene matches. CDR3 amino acids: CASSRQGNTEAFF. The CDR3 DNA reads TGTGCCAGCAGCCGACAGGGAAACACTGAAGCTTTCTTT.

This clone was picked up a small number of times. The CDR3 DNA is TGTGCCAGCCGGACAGTTCTCTACGAGCAGTACTTC. It yields the protein CASRTVLYEQYF. The gene calls are TRBV27 and TRBJ2-7; the D gene is possibly TRBD1 (6 bases). This CDR3 has 12 amino acids. Per the germline V gene, CDR1 is MNHEY and CDR2 is SMNVEV (reference sequence). Trimming removed 8 bases from V and 3 bases from J, with 11 bases in between.

V gene TRBV6-1 combines with J gene TRBJ2-3; D is unclear. Trimming took off 1 base at V and 3 bases at J, with 8 bases between the two ends. This CDR3 is built from 14 residues. Per the germline V gene, CDR1 is MNHNS and CDR2 is SASEGT. CDR3 loop: CASSEEIRTDTQYF. The CDR3 DNA sequence: TGTGCCAGCAGTGAAGAGATTAGGACAGATACGCAGTATTTT.